The next 7 T cell receptor beta chains were all read from a single sample in a study of cytomegalovirus exposure and HLA in healthy donors. Assay used: immunoSEQ multiplex PCR; TCRdb lists only in-frame clones, some missing. The sample lists about 160,000 clones; roughly 96% were seen once. Specimen: PBMCs. The source is a woman aged 18-29 years in good health and CMV-seronegative.

The rearrangement joins TRBV11-1 to TRBJ1-4, with unresolved D. The germline V gene has CDR1 SGHAT and CDR2 FQDESV (reference sequence). V was shortened by 5 bases and J by 5 bases, with 12 bases between the two germline ends. The CDR3 spans 14 residues. CDR3 protein: CASSETEWNEKLFF. The CDR3, as DNA: TGTGCCAGCAGCGAGACGGAGTGGAATGAAAAACTGTTTTTT.

V usage is TRBV2 and J usage is TRBJ2-3; 9 bases agree with TRBD2. This CDR3 region has 15 residues. Germline CDR1 and CDR2: SNHLY and FYNNEI. Losses at the gene ends were 2 bases for V and 2 bases for J; bases not matched to a gene: 2. The CDR3 DNA is TGTGCCAGCAGTGAACAGCGGGGGGTCACAGATACGCAGTATTTT. Protein: CASSEQRGVTDTQYF.

V and J are TRBV6-6 and TRBJ2-7, with D perhaps matching TRBD1 (5 bases). This CDR3 has 13 amino acids. Germline V gene sequence: CDR1 MNHNY, CDR2 SVGAGI (reference sequence). The V gene lost 5 bases and the J gene lost 5 bases, with 13 bases spanning the gap. The chain's CDR3 is CASSPRQSDEQYF. CDR3 sequence (DNA): TGTGCCAGCAGTCCCCGACAGTCAGACGAGCAGTACTTC.

V usage is TRBV6-5 and J usage is TRBJ2-3, with 9 bases that match TRBD1. V was clipped by 7 bases and J by 1 base; unmatched bases: 3. The germline CDR1 and CDR2 sequences are MNHEY and SVGAGI. This CDR3 has 14 amino acids. This CDR3 is CASTTGGGTDTQYF. CDR3 DNA: TGTGCCAGCACGACAGGGGGTGGCACAGATACGCAGTATTTT.

The J gene is TRBJ2-7, the V gene TRBV9; TRBD2 agrees at 9 bases. The CDR3 has 14 amino acids. CDR1 and CDR2 (germline): SGDLS, YYNGEE. V gave up 3 bases and J gave up 3 bases; unmatched junction bases: 4. CDR3 region: CASSAGTSLYEQYF. CDR3 in DNA: TGTGCCAGCAGCGCCGGGACTAGCCTCTACGAGCAGTACTTC.

For the CDR3, the DNA is TGTGCCAGTAGTACCAGGACAGCAACTAATGAAAAACTGTTTTTT. It is translated as CASSTRTATNEKLFF. The V and J genes are TRBV19 and TRBJ1-4; D might be TRBD1 (6 bases). Trimming pared 4 bases from V and 0 bases from J, leaving 9 bases between. The germline V gene encodes CDR1 LNHDA and CDR2 SQIVND (reference sequence). There are 15 residues in the CDR3.

In this sample, this clone turned up once. The chain links TRBV30 to TRBJ2-1; 13 bases map to TRBD2. The V gene end was trimmed by 5 bases and the J gene end by 4 bases; junction bases not matched to a gene: 14. Germline V gene data show CDR1 as GTSNPN and CDR2 as SVGIG (reference sequence). The CDR3 has 18 residues. CDR3 in amino acids: CAWARTSGGLRAYNEQFF. Written as DNA, the CDR3 is TGTGCCTGGGCCCGGACTAGCGGGGGCCTAAGGGCATACAATGAGCAGTTCTTC.